The rows below give T cell receptor beta chains drawn from one sample of a study of response to subunit inactivated influenza vaccine. TCRdb processed the RT-PCR reads anew with MiXCR; each CDR3 protein has one entry. The profile shows roughly 150,000 distinct CDR3 sequences, 11% of them singletons. The input for sequencing was non-naive T cells sorted from PBMCs, taken 45 days after vaccination. These TCRs come from a man aged 50-60 years who received an inactivated influenza vaccine. CDR3s include the opening cysteine and the closing phenylalanine or tryptophan. The D gene is left open where the match is weak. Size values are once, few and many counts, or a class for expanded clones, and some rows have none.

>TRBD1|few|TRBV7-9|TRBJ1-1
TGTGCCAGCAGCACCCTAAACCGGGACAGCTGGCGAGCTTTCTTT
CASSTLNRDSWRAFF
>NA|few|TRBV12-3/TRBV12-4|TRBJ2-5
TGTGCCAGCAGTTTATTAGCGTCCGGACAAGAGACCCAGTACTTC
CASSLLASGQETQYF
>TRBD2|NA|TRBV3-1|TRBJ2-6
TGTGCCAGCAGCCCTCCTAGCGGTAGCTCTGGGGCCAACGTCCTGACTTTC
CASSPPSGSSGANVLTF
>NA|NA|TRBV6-1|TRBJ1-1
TGTGCCAGCAGTGAACTGGGGGCCGTGAACACTGAAGCTTTCTTT
CASSELGAVNTEAFF
>NA|few|TRBV4-2|TRBJ2-3
TGTGCCAGCAGCCAAGATTCCACAGGTTATCTCGACACAGATACGCAGTATTTT
CASSQDSTGYLDTDTQYF
>TRBD2|few|TRBV15|TRBJ2-1
TGTGCCACCAGCAGAGATCCCACGGGGGGTAATGAGCAGTTCTTC
CATSRDPTGGNEQFF
>NA|few|TRBV20-1|TRBJ1-2
TGCAGTGCCGCGGTGGGTTCCAACTATGGCTACACCTTC
CSAAVGSNYGYTF
>NA|many|TRBV15|TRBJ1-1
TGTGCCACCAGCAGGGGCCAAAACACTGAAGCTTTCTTT
CATSRGQNTEAFF
>TRBD1|NA|TRBV5-4|TRBJ2-2
TGTGCCAGCAGGAATGCCGGGACAGGGGGCACCGGGGAGCTGTTTTTT
CASRNAGTGGTGELFF
>NA|NA|TRBV5-1|TRBJ2-5
TGCGCCAGCAGCCCAGGAAAACCGGGGGAGACCCAGTACTTC
CASSPGKPGETQYF
>NA|few|TRBV6-5|TRBJ2-7
TGTGCCAGCAGTTACACCGCGAGTGTGGGGCGGTACGAGCAGTACTTC
CASSYTASVGRYEQYF
>NA|many|TRBV11-2|TRBJ1-1
TGTGCCAGCAGCTTAGTTAGCGCGGGGACTGAAGCTTTCTTT
CASSLVSAGTEAFF
>NA|many|TRBV29-1|TRBJ1-3
TGCAGCGTTGAAAGCAACTCACGGGGGTCCGCTGGAAACACCATATATTTT
CSVESNSRGSAGNTIYF
>NA|NA|TRBV5-5|TRBJ2-5
TGTGCCAGCAGCTTTTCGCCGCTTGAGCAAGAGACCCAGTACTTC
CASSFSPLEQETQYF
>NA|many|TRBV7-2|TRBJ2-2
TGTGCCAGCAGTCCCCAGGCAGGCACCGGGGAGCTGTTTTTT
CASSPQAGTGELFF
>TRBD1|few|TRBV5-4|TRBJ1-2
TGTGCCAGCAGCCGGAATACGGGACAGGGGAACTATGGCTACACCTTC
CASSRNTGQGNYGYTF
>TRBD2|many|TRBV5-1|TRBJ2-5
TGCGCCAGCAGCCGAACTCGGACTAGCGGGGGAGAGACCCAGTACTTC
CASSRTRTSGGETQYF
>NA|few|TRBV28|TRBJ2-3
TGTGCCAGCAGTTTAAGTAAACTAGTTTATGTCGATTTT
CASSLSKLVYVDF
>NA|few|TRBV6-5|TRBJ1-1
TGTGCCAGCAGTTACTCGACAGCCGTTACCTCTGAAGCTTTCTTT
CASSYSTAVTSEAFF